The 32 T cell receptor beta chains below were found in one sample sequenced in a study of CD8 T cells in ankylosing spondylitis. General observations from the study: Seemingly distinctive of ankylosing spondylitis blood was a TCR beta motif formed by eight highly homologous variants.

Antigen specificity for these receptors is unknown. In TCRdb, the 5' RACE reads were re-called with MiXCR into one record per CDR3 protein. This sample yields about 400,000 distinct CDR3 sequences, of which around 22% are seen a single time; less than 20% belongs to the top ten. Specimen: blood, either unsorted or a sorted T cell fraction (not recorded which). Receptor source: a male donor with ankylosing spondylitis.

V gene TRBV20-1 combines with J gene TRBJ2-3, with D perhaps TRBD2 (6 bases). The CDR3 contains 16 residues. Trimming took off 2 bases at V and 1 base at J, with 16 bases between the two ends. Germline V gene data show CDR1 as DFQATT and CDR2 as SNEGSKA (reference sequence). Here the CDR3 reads CSARLPTGGGTDTQYF. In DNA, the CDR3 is TGCAGTGCTAGACTACCGACTGGAGGGGGCACAGATACGCAGTATTTT.

CDR3 protein: CASSPPGSLPSYNEQFF. As DNA, the CDR3 is TGTGCCAGCTCACCACCGGGCAGTCTTCCTAGTTACAATGAGCAGTTCTTC. This chain joins TRBV18 and TRBJ2-1; unclear D gene. Trimming left V 0 bases short and J 4 bases short, with 16 bases between. The CDR3 has 17 residues. Germline CDR1 reads KGHSH; CDR2 reads LQKENI.

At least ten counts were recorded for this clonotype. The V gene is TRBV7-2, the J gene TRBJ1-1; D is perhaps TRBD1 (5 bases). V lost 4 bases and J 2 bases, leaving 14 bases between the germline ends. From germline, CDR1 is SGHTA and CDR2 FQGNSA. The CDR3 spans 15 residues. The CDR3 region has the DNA TGTGCCAGCAGCTCCCCCGGGACCGGTAACACTGAAGCTTTCTTT. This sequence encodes CASSSPGTGNTEAFF.

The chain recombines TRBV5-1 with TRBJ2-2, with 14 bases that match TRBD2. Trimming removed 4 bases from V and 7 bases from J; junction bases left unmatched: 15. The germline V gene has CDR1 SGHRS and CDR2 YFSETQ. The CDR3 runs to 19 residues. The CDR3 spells CASSLGTSGRNWFRGELFF. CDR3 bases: TGCGCCAGCAGCCTCGGGACTAGCGGGAGAAATTGGTTCCGCGGGGAGCTGTTTTTT.

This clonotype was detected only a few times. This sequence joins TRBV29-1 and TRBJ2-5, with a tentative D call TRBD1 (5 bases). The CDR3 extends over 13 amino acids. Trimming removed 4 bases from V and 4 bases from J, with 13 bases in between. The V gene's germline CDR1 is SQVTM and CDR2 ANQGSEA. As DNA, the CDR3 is TGCAGCGTTGTGGCAGGGTGGCCAGAGACCCAGTACTTC. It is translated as CSVVAGWPETQYF.

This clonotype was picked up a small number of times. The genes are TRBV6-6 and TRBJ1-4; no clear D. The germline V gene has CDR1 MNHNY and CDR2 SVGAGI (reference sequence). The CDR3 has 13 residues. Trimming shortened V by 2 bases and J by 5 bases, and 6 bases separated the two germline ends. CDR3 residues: CASSYDVNEKLFF. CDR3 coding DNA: TGTGCCAGCAGTTACGACGTCAATGAAAAACTGTTTTTT.

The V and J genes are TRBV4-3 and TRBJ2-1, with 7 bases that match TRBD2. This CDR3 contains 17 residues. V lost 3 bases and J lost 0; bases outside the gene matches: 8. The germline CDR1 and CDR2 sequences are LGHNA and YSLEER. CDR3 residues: CASSHRLAEISYNEQFF. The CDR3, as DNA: TGCGCCAGCAGCCATAGACTAGCCGAGATCTCCTACAATGAGCAGTTCTTC.

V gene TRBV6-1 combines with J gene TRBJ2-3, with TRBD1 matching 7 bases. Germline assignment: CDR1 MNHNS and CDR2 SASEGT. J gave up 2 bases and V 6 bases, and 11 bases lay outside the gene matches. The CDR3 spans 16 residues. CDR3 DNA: TGTGCCAGCAGGAGCCCACACAGGGGCCCCACAGATACGCAGTATTTT. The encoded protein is CASRSPHRGPTDTQYF.

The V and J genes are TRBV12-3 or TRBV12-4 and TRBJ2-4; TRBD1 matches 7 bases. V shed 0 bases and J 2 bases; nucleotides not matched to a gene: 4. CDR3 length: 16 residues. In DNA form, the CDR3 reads TGTGCCAGCAGTTTAGCGGGACAGAGCCCCAAAAACATTCAGTACTTC. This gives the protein CASSLAGQSPKNIQYF.

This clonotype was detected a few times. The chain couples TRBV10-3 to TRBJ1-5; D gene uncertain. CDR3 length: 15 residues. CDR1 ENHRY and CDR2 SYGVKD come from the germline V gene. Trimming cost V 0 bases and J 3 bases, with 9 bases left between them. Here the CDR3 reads CAISESRAVNQPQHF. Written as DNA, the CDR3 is TGTGCCATCAGTGAGTCGAGGGCGGTCAATCAGCCCCAGCATTTT.

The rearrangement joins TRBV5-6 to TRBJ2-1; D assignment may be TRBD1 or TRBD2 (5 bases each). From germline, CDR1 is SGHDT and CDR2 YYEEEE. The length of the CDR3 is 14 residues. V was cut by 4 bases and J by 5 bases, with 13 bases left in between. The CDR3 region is CASSLGTDDNEQFF. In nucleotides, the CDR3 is TGTGCCAGCAGCCTGGGGACGGACGACAATGAGCAGTTCTTC.

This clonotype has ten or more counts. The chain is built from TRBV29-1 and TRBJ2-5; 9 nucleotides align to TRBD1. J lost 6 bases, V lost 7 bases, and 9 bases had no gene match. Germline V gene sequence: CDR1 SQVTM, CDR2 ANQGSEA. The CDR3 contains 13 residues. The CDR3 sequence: CSAEAGQGKTQYF. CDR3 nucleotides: TGCAGCGCCGAGGCGGGACAGGGAAAGACCCAGTACTTC.

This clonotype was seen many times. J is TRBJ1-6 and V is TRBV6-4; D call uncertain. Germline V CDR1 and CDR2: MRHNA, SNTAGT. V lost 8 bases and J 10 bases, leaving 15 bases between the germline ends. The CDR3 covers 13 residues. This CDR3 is CASGLGGNSPLHF. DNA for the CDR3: TGTGCCAGCGGCTTAGGTGGGAACTCACCCCTCCACTTT.

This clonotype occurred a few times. CDR3 DNA: TGTGCCAGCAGCAGTACCGGGGATAGCAATCAGCCCCAGCATTTT. It specifies CASSSTGDSNQPQHF. The V and J genes are TRBV3-1 and TRBJ1-5; D is ambiguous. Germline CDR1 reads LGHDT; CDR2 reads YNNKEL (reference sequence). There are 15 residues in the CDR3. Trimming shortened V by 5 bases and J by 0 bases, and 11 bases separated the two germline ends.

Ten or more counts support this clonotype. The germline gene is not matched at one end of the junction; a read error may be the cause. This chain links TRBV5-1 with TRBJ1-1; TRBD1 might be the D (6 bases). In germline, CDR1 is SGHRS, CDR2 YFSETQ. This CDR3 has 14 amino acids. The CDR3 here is CASSPQGLNTEAFF. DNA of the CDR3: TGTGCCAGCAGCCCACAGGGCCTGAACACTGAAGCTTTCTTT. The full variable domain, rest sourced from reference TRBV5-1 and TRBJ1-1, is KAGVTQTPRYLIKTRGQQVTLSCSPISGHRSVSWYQQTPGQGLQFLFEYFSETQRNKGNFPGRFSGRQFSNSRSEMNVSTLELGDSALYLCASSPQGLNTEAFFGQGTRLTVV.

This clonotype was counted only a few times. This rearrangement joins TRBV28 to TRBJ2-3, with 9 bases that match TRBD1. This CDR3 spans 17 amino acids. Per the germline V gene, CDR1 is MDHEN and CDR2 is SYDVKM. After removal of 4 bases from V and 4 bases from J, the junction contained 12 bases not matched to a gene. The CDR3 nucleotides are TGTGCCAGCAGTTCCCTAACCGGGACAGGGTATTCAGATACGCAGTATTTT. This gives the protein CASSSLTGTGYSDTQYF.

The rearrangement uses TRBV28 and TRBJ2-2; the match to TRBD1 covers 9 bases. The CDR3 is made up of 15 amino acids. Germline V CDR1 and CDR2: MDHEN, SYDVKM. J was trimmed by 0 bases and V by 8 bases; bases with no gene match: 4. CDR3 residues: CASGGQGANTGELFF. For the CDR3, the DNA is TGTGCCAGCGGGGGACAGGGCGCGAACACCGGGGAGCTGTTTTTT.

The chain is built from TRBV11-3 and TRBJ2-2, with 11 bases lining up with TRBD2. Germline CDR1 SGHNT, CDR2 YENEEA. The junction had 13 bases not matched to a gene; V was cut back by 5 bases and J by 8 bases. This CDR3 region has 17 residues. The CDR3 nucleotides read TGTGCCAGCAGCCTATCTGGGACTAGCGGAACTGTGGGGGAGCTGTTTTTT. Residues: CASSLSGTSGTVGELFF.

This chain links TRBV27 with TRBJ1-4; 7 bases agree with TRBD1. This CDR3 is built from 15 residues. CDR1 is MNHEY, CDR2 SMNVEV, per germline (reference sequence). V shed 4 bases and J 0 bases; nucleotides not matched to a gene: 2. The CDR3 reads CASSSGQATNEKLFF. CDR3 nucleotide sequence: TGTGCCAGCAGTTCAGGACAGGCAACTAATGAAAAACTGTTTTTT.

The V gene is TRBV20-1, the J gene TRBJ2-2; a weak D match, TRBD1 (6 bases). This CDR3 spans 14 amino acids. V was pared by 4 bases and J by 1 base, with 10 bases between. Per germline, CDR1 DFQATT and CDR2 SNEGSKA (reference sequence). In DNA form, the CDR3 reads TGCAGTGCTAAAGACAGGATGAACACCGGGGAGCTGTTTTTT. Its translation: CSAKDRMNTGELFF.

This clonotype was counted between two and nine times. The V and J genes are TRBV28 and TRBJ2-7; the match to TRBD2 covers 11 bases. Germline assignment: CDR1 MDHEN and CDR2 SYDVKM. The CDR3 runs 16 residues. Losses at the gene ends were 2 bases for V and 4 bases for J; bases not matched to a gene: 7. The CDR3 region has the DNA TGTGCCAGCAGTTTAAACCCGGGACTAGCGGCTTACGAGCAGTACTTC. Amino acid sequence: CASSLNPGLAAYEQYF.

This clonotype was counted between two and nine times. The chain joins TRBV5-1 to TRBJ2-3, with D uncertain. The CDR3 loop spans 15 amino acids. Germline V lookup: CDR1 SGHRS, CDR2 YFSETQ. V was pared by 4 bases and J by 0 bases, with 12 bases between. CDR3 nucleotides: TGCGCCAGCAGCCCCATAGCCGCTAGCACAGATACGCAGTATTTT. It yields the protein CASSPIAASTDTQYF.

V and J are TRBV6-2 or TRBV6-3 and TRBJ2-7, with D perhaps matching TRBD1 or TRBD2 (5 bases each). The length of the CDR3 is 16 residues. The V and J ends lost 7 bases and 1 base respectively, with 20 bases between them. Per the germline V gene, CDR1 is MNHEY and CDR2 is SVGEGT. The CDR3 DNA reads TGTGCCAGCACTCTAACGGGGACCCCAGGATCCTACGAGCAGTACTTC. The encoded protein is CASTLTGTPGSYEQYF.

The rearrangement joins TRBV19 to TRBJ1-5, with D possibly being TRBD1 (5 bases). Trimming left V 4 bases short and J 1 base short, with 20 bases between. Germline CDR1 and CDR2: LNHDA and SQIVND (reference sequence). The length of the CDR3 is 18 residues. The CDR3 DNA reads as TGTGCCAGTAGTAGCCGGACAACCACCCCGGGGAGCAATCAGCCCCAGCATTTT. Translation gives CASSSRTTTPGSNQPQHF.

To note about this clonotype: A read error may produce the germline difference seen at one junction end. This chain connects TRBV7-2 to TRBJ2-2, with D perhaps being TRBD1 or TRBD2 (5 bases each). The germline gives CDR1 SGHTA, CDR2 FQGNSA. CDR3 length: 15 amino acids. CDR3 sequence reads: CSSSSGRANTGELFF. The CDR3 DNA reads TGTTCCAGCAGCTCGGGACGGGCGAACACCGGGGAGCTGTTTTTT.

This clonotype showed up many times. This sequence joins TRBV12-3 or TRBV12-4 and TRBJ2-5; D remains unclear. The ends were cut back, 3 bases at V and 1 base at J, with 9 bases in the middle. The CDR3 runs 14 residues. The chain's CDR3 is CASSFSSSQETQYF. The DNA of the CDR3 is TGTGCCAGCAGTTTTAGTAGCTCCCAAGAGACCCAGTACTTC.

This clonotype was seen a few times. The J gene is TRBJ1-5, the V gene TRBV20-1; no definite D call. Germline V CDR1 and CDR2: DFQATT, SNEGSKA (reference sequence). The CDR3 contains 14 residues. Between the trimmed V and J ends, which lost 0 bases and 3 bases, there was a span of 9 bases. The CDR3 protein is CSAREAGFNQPQHF. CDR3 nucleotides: TGCAGTGCTAGAGAGGCGGGGTTCAATCAGCCCCAGCATTTT.

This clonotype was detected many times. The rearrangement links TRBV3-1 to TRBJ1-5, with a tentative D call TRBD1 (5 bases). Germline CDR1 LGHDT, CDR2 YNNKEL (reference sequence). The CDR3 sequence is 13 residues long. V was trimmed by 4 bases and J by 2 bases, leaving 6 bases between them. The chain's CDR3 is CASSPRGNQPQHF. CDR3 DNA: TGTGCCAGCAGCCCCAGGGGCAATCAGCCCCAGCATTTT.

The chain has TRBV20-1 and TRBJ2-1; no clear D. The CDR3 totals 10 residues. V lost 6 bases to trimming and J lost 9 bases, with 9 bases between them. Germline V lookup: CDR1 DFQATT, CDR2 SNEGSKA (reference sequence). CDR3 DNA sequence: TGCAGTGCCCCGGACCCTGAGCAGTTCTTC. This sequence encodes CSAPDPEQFF.

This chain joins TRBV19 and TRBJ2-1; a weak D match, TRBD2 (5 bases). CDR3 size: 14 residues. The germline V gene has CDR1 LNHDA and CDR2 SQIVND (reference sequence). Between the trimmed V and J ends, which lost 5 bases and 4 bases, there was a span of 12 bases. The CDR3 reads CASSALTRYNEQFF. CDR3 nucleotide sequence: TGTGCCAGTAGTGCTCTCACTAGGTACAATGAGCAGTTCTTC. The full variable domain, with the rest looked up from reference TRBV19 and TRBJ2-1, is DGGITQSPKYLFRKEGQNVTLSCEQNLNHDAMYWYRQDPGQGLRLIYYSQIVNDFQKGDIAEGYSVSREKKESFPLTVTSAQKNPTAFYLCASSALTRYNEQFFGPGTRLTVL.

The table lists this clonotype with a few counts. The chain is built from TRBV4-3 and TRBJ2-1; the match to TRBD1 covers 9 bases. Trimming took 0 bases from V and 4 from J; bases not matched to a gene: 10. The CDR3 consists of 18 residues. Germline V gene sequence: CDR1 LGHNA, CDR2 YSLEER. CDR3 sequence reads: CASSQDKTGQGLYNEQFF. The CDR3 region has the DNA TGCGCCAGCAGCCAAGATAAAACGGGACAGGGTCTTTACAATGAGCAGTTCTTC.

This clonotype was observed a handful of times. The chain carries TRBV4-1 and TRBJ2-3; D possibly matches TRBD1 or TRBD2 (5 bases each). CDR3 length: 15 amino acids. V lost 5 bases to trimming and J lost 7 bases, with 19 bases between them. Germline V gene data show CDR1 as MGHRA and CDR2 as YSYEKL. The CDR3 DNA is TGCGCCAGCAGCTACAACGGTGGGGGACGGAATACGCAGTATTTT. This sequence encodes CASSYNGGGRNTQYF.